The 15 T cell receptor beta chains below were found in one sample sequenced in a study of lymphopenia after photon versus proton radiotherapy. Measured with immunoSEQ multiplex PCR; TCRdb has only the in-frame clones, and not every one. The sample holds approximately 17,000 clones, more than 65% seen once. Sequences were derived from peripheral blood, sampled from a patient treated with proton-based radiotherapy. These receptors came from a man aged 65-85 years with pancreatic cancer.

In the case of this clone: Other DNA sequences within the sample encode an identical CDR3. The V and J genes are TRBV19 and TRBJ1-1, with D possibly matching TRBD1 (5 bases). Per germline, CDR1 LNHDA and CDR2 SQIVND (reference sequence). Deletions cut 5 bases from V and 2 bases from J, with 21 bases between. The CDR3 loop spans 17 amino acids. The CDR3 bases are TGTGCCAGTAGTGATCGGAGCAGACAGAGAACTAACACTGAAGCTTTCTTT. Protein sequence: CASSDRSRQRTNTEAFF.

The gene calls are TRBV27 and TRBJ1-5; D unclear. CDR3 length: 15 residues. Germline V CDR1 and CDR2: MNHEY, SMNVEV (reference sequence). Trimming took 3 bases from V and 0 from J, leaving 9 bases between them. In DNA, the CDR3 is TGTGCCAGCAGTTTTCGGGCAGCTAGCAATCAGCCCCAGCATTTT. It encodes CASSFRAASNQPQHF.

This chain connects TRBV29-1 to TRBJ1-1; possibly TRBD1 for D (6 bases). Germline lookup yields CDR1 SQVTM and CDR2 ANQGSEA. This CDR3 spans 13 amino acids. Trimming shortened V by 3 bases and J by 1 base, and 9 bases separated the two germline ends. The CDR3 DNA follows: TGCAGCGTTGACGGACAGACGAACACTGAAGCTTTCTTT. It encodes CSVDGQTNTEAFF.

V gene TRBV5-4 combines with J gene TRBJ1-1, with no clear D. The CDR3 is 14 residues long. V lost 0 bases and J 1 base, leaving 7 bases between the germline ends. CDR1 SGHNT and CDR2 YYREEE come from the germline V gene (reference sequence). CDR3: CASSLAWGNTEAFF. The CDR3, as DNA: TGTGCCAGCAGCTTGGCCTGGGGGAACACTGAAGCTTTCTTT.

The rearrangement uses TRBV7-6 and TRBJ2-5, with 9 bases that match TRBD1. V trimming: 1 base; J trimming: 3 bases; junction bases outside the gene matches: 0. Germline V gene lookup returns CDR1 SGHVS and CDR2 FNYEAQ. The length of the CDR3 is 14 residues. CDR3 sequence reads: CASSLGTGEETQYF. The CDR3 DNA reads TGTGCCAGCAGCTTAGGGACAGGGGAAGAGACCCAGTACTTC. The variable domain in full, with the rest retrieved from reference TRBV7-6 and TRBJ2-5, is GAGVSQSPRYKVTKRGQDVALRCDPISGHVSLYWYRQALGQGPEFLTYFNYEAQQDKSGLPNDRFSAERPEGSISTLTIQRTEQRDSAMYRCASSLGTGEETQYFGPGTRLLVL.

This chain joins TRBV11-2 and TRBJ1-5; D gene unclear. This CDR3 region has 13 residues. Trimming pared 0 bases from V and 7 bases from J, leaving 7 bases between. Germline values: CDR1 SGHAT, CDR2 FQNNGV. CDR3 nucleotide sequence: TGTGCCAGCAGCTTAGATAGGCTGCAGCCCCAGCATTTT. This translates into CASSLDRLQPQHF.

The chain uses TRBV29-1 and TRBJ1-4; D is uncertain. The CDR3 is 12 residues long. Trimming took off 6 bases at V and 5 bases at J, with 10 bases between the two ends. The V gene's germline CDR1 is SQVTM and CDR2 ANQGSEA. The CDR3 loop is CSVGSLNEKLFF. For the CDR3, the DNA is TGCAGCGTGGGCAGCCTAAATGAAAAACTGTTTTTT.

CDR3 amino acids: CASRVTGRDTGELFF. The CDR3 nucleotides are TGTGCCAGCAGGGTGACAGGGCGGGACACCGGGGAGCTGTTTTTT. This rearrangement joins TRBV7-8 to TRBJ2-2, with 7 bases aligning to TRBD1. V lost 6 bases to trimming and J lost 3 bases; unmatched junction nucleotides: 7. Germline V gene data show CDR1 as SGHVS and CDR2 as FQNEAQ. CDR3 size: 15 residues.

This clone was counted a few times. The V and J genes are TRBV2 and TRBJ2-6, with D unresolved. Trimming removed 3 bases at V and 0 bases at J, with 9 bases between. Germline V gene data show CDR1 as SNHLY and CDR2 as FYNNEI. CDR3 length: 16 amino acids. Here the CDR3 reads CASSEPVSSGANVLTF. In DNA, the CDR3 is TGTGCCAGCAGTGAGCCGGTTAGCTCTGGGGCCAACGTCCTGACTTTC.

This clone was detected only a few times. The chain has TRBV5-1 and TRBJ1-6; 10 bases map to TRBD1. With V trimmed by 4 bases and J by 14 bases, 9 bases remained unmatched. CDR3 length: 14 residues. Germline V gene sequence: CDR1 SGHRS, CDR2 YFSETQ. This chain's CDR3 is CASSTGQGQTALHF. CDR3 nucleotide sequence: TGCGCCAGCAGCACGGGACAGGGGCAAACCGCCCTCCACTTT.

The chain employs TRBV7-6 and TRBJ1-5; D not certain. The germline V gene encodes CDR1 SGHVS and CDR2 FNYEAQ. The V end was cut by 3 bases, the J end by 4 bases, with 10 bases between. The CDR3 covers 14 residues. CDR3 loop: CASSLYRSNQPQHF. CDR3 DNA: TGTGCCAGCAGCTTGTACAGAAGTAATCAGCCCCAGCATTTT.

V is TRBV30 and J is TRBJ1-2; 12 nucleotides match TRBD1. Per the germline V gene, CDR1 is GTSNPN and CDR2 is SVGIG (reference sequence). Trimming removed 8 bases from V and 2 bases from J; junction bases left unmatched: 12. This CDR3 contains 16 residues. CDR3 DNA sequence: TGTGCCGCCCCCCAGGGACAGGGGGCGGTCAACTATGGCTACACCTTC. This encodes CAAPQGQGAVNYGYTF.

This clone was observed a few times. This chain uses TRBV29-1 with TRBJ2-3; weak D call: TRBD2 (6 bases). Germline values: CDR1 SQVTM, CDR2 ANQGSEA. This CDR3 spans 12 amino acids. The ends were cut back, 7 bases at V and 6 bases at J, with 14 bases in the middle. The CDR3 DNA follows: TGCAGCGAAAAGACGGGGACTGATACGCAGTATTTT. Translation: CSEKTGTDTQYF.

The rearrangement uses TRBV4-1 and TRBJ2-5, with TRBD1 as a possible D gene (5 bases). Germline CDR1 MGHRA, CDR2 YSYEKL. The V end lost 0 bases, the J end lost 2 bases, and 16 bases lay between the germline ends. This CDR3 comprises 17 residues. CDR3 residues: CASSQDAWTNGQETQYF. The DNA for the CDR3 is TGCGCCAGCAGCCAAGACGCCTGGACAAATGGACAAGAGACCCAGTACTTC.

The V and J genes are TRBV19 and TRBJ1-5, with 7 bases that match TRBD1. The CDR3 consists of 15 residues. Germline assignment: CDR1 LNHDA and CDR2 SQIVND (reference sequence). The V gene end was trimmed by 6 bases and the J gene end by 6 bases; junction bases not matched to a gene: 11. CDR3 sequence reads: CASSYDRAGSQPQHF. CDR3 DNA sequence: TGTGCCAGTAGCTACGACAGGGCTGGGAGTCAGCCCCAGCATTTT.